These 9 T cell receptor beta chains were all obtained from the same sample, sequenced in a study of T cells in Graves' hyperthyroidism and ophthalmopathy. From RNA transcripts, TCR beta CDR3 regions were amplified. The HTBI primer set was used in a first-round RT-PCR of the TCR CDR3. TCRdb fed the multiplex PCR reads into MiXCR, producing one record per CDR3 protein. The sample lists about 840,000 distinct CDR3 sequences, 38% occurring once. Sequences were obtained from blood. The receptors here all came from a man between 18 and 35 years old with Graves' hyperthyroidism.

This clonotype appeared a few times. The rearrangement uses TRBV12-3 or TRBV12-4 and TRBJ1-3; D not certain. V was shortened by 1 base and J by 5 bases, with 12 bases between the two germline ends. CDR3 length: 15 amino acids. In DNA, the CDR3 is TGTGCCAGCAGTTTAGGAAGGACGGTGAGAAACACCATATATTTT. Protein sequence: CASSLGRTVRNTIYF.

This chain connects TRBV5-1 to TRBJ1-3; no clear D. CDR1 and CDR2 from the germline V gene are SGHRS and YFSETQ. This CDR3 spans 17 amino acids. The V and J ends lost 0 bases and 0 bases respectively, with 13 bases between them. The CDR3 here is CASSLADTASSGNTIYF. Written as DNA, the CDR3 is TGCGCCAGCAGCTTGGCCGACACAGCCAGCTCTGGAAACACCATATATTTT.

This clonotype was recorded many times. The V call is TRBV19, the J call TRBJ1-5; D unresolved. The CDR3 extends over 13 amino acids. Germline V gives CDR1 LNHDA, CDR2 SQIVND (reference sequence). V lost 5 bases and J 3 bases, leaving 8 bases between the germline ends. The CDR3 reads CASSLNPNQPQHF. CDR3 bases: TGTGCCAGTAGTCTTAACCCCAATCAGCCCCAGCATTTT.

The chain has TRBV7-2 and TRBJ2-7; 8 bases are shared with TRBD1. CDR1 is SGHTA and CDR2 is FQGNSA in the germline V gene. V shed 7 bases, J shed 2 bases, and the junction held 7 bases outside the gene matches. This CDR3 contains 14 residues. The CDR3 sequence is CASILLTGAYEQYF. The DNA for the CDR3 is TGTGCCAGCATCCTCCTGACAGGGGCCTACGAGCAGTACTTC.

Ten or more counts support this clonotype. CDR3 amino acids: CAGGQGGQPQHF. CDR3 sequence (DNA): TGTGCCGGCGGACAGGGTGGTCAGCCCCAGCATTTT. The chain combines TRBV2 with TRBJ1-5, with 8 nucleotides matching TRBD1. The CDR3 sequence is 12 residues long. Looked up from germline, CDR1 is SNHLY and CDR2 is FYNNEI. V lost 11 bases and J lost 6; bases outside the gene matches: 6.

This clonotype was observed a handful of times. CDR3 nucleotides: TGTGCCAGCAGTTTAGCGGGACAAACTAATGAAAAACTGTTTTTT. This gives the protein CASSLAGQTNEKLFF. The chain joins TRBV2 to TRBJ1-4, with TRBD1 as a possible D gene (6 bases). The length of the CDR3 is 15 residues. Germline values: CDR1 SNHLY, CDR2 FYNNEI. Trimming removed 5 bases at V and 1 base at J, with 11 bases between.

The chain employs TRBV6-5 and TRBJ2-7, with D possibly matching TRBD1 (5 bases). Trimming took 7 bases from V and 9 from J, leaving 13 bases between them. Germline CDR1 and CDR2: MNHEY and SVGAGI. The CDR3 runs to 11 residues. The CDR3 protein is CASISGKVQYF. The CDR3 DNA is TGTGCCAGCATCTCAGGGAAAGTGCAGTACTTC.

This clonotype was recorded a few times. The chain has TRBV12-3 or TRBV12-4 and TRBJ2-7; D gene uncertain. The CDR3 is made up of 13 amino acids. The germline V and J ends were trimmed by 5 bases and 4 bases, with 12 bases remaining between them. The CDR3 here is CASSNQWFYEQYF. As DNA, the CDR3 is TGTGCCAGCAGTAACCAGTGGTTTTACGAGCAGTACTTC.

The count of this clonotype is one. One base away lies a much larger clone, so this may be a sequencing read error. The genes are TRBV7-9 and TRBJ2-5; the D gene could be TRBD1 or TRBD2 (6 bases each). V was clipped by 4 bases and J by 2 bases, with 17 bases between them. Germline V lookup: CDR1 SEHNR, CDR2 FQNEAQ (reference sequence). CDR3 length equals 16 residues. The CDR3: CASSSDGGPRQETQYF. For the CDR3, the DNA is TGTGCCAGCAGCTCAGATGGGGGGCCCAGGCAAGAGACCCAGTACTTC.